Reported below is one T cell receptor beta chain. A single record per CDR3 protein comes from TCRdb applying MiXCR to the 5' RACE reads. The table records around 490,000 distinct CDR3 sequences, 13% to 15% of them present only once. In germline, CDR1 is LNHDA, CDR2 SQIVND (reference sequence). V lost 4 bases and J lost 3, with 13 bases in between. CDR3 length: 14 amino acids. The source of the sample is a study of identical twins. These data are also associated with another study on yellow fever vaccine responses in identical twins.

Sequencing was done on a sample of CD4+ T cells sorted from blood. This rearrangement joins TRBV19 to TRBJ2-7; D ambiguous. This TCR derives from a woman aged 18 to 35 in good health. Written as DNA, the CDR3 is TGTGCCAGTAGTAAGGTGGGTGAGGTCTACGAGCAGTACTTC. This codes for CASSKVGEVYEQYF.